The 26 T cell receptor beta chains below all came from one sample that was sequenced in a study of blood T cell repertoires in COVID-19. Assay: immunoSEQ multiplex PCR; the TCRdb copy retains only in-frame clones and omits some. The data contain over 130,000 clones, 90% of them singletons. The sequencing input was peripheral blood. These receptors originate from an elderly woman with acute or convalescent COVID-19.

The chain has TRBV18 and TRBJ1-1; TRBD1 might be the D (5 bases). The V end lost 5 bases, the J end lost 0 bases, and 13 bases lay between the germline ends. This CDR3 contains 15 residues. Germline CDR1 reads KGHSH; CDR2 reads LQKENI. The CDR3 loop is CASSTLGGMNTEAFF. Here the CDR3 DNA reads TGTGCCAGCTCAACACTGGGGGGGATGAACACTGAAGCTTTCTTT.

The V and J genes are TRBV9 and TRBJ1-2; weak D call: TRBD1 (6 bases). This CDR3 has 12 residues. The V and J ends lost 4 bases and 13 bases respectively, with 17 bases between them. Germline V gives CDR1 SGDLS, CDR2 YYNGEE. DNA for the CDR3: TGTGCCAGCAGCCCCCCCCCTGGGACAAGCACCTTC. Protein sequence: CASSPPPGTSTF.

The chain couples TRBV11-1 to TRBJ2-3, with D hard to call. Trimming removed 3 bases from V and 6 bases from J, with 10 bases in between. The CDR3 length is 13 residues. Per the germline V gene, CDR1 is SGHAT and CDR2 is FQDESV (reference sequence). The CDR3 bases are TGTGCCAGCAGCTTTGGTAGCCCGGATACGCAGTATTTT. It encodes CASSFGSPDTQYF. Full variable domain (rest looked up from reference TRBV11-1 and TRBJ2-3): EAEVAQSPRYKITEKSQAVAFWCDPISGHATLYWYRQILGQGPELLVQFQDESVVDDSQLPKDRFSAERLKGVDSTLKIQPAELGDSAMYLCASSFGSPDTQYFGPGTRLTVL.

The genes are TRBV20-1 and TRBJ1-2; D unclear. Germline V gene sequence: CDR1 DFQATT, CDR2 SNEGSKA (reference sequence). The length of the CDR3 is 10 residues. Trimming took off 0 bases at V and 8 bases at J, with 4 bases between the two ends. CDR3 residues: CSARDVGYTF. As DNA, the CDR3 is TGCAGTGCTAGAGACGTGGGCTACACCTTC.

CDR3 DNA sequence: TGTGCCAGCAGCGTAGGTCGAGAGTACAATGAGCAGTTCTTC. It yields the protein CASSVGREYNEQFF. The chain combines TRBV9 with TRBJ2-1; no definite D call. V lost 0 bases and J lost 4, with 8 bases in between. This CDR3 spans 14 amino acids. Germline values: CDR1 SGDLS, CDR2 YYNGEE. Based on the CDR3 plus reference TRBV9 and TRBJ2-1, the full variable domain is DSGVTQTPKHLITATGQRVTLRCSPRSGDLSVYWYQQSLDQGLQFLIQYYNGEERAKGNILERFSAQQFPDLHSELNLSSLELGDSALYFCASSVGREYNEQFFGPGTRLTVL.

The chain carries TRBV24-1 and TRBJ2-1, with TRBD1 matching 8 bases. J gave up 6 bases and V 4 bases, and 10 bases lay outside the gene matches. The CDR3 has 16 amino acids. Per germline, CDR1 KGHDR and CDR2 SFDVKD. CDR3 nucleotides: TGTGCCACCAGTGACGATGGGACAGGAGACGTCAATGAGCAGTTCTTC. It specifies CATSDDGTGDVNEQFF.

This clone was seen just once. The chain uses TRBV5-1 and TRBJ1-5; D ambiguous. Germline assignment: CDR1 SGHRS and CDR2 YFSETQ. Trimming shortened V by 1 base and J by 7 bases, and 9 bases separated the two germline ends. The CDR3 runs to 13 residues. As DNA, the CDR3 is TGCGCCAGCAGCTTGATGGAGGGACAGCCCCAGCATTTT. The encoded protein is CASSLMEGQPQHF.

Here the CDR3 reads CASSLLRQGLAEAFF. In nucleotides, the CDR3 is TGTGCCAGCAGCTTGCTCAGACAGGGCCTAGCTGAAGCTTTCTTT. The chain links TRBV5-6 to TRBJ1-1; TRBD1 aligns across 7 bases. CDR3 length: 15 residues. V lost 1 base to trimming and J lost 6 bases; unmatched junction nucleotides: 9. CDR1 and CDR2 (germline): SGHDT, YYEEEE. The variable domain in full, completed from reference TRBV5-6 and TRBJ1-1, reads DAGVTQSPTHLIKTRGQQVTLRCSPKSGHDTVSWYQQALGQGPQFIFQYYEEEERQRGNFPDRFSGHQFPNYSSELNVNALLLGDSALYLCASSLLRQGLAEAFFGQGTRLTVV.

The chain joins TRBV20-1 to TRBJ1-6; TRBD1 might be the D (5 bases). The V end was cut by 3 bases, the J end by 8 bases, with 17 bases between. The CDR3 runs 15 residues. Germline CDR1 DFQATT, CDR2 SNEGSKA (reference sequence). The CDR3 protein is CSASMSRWGDSPLHF. The CDR3, as DNA: TGCAGTGCTAGTATGTCCAGGTGGGGCGATTCACCCCTCCACTTT.

The chain uses TRBV2 and TRBJ1-1; no clear D gene. V was pared by 5 bases and J by 2 bases, with 12 bases between. The CDR3 contains 14 residues. The germline CDR1 and CDR2 sequences are SNHLY and FYNNEI. CDR3 nucleotides: TGTGCCAGCAGTACTTTCCCCCCAAACACTGAAGCTTTCTTT. It specifies CASSTFPPNTEAFF.

V gene TRBV5-1 combines with J gene TRBJ1-4; possibly TRBD1 for D (5 bases). Trimming removed 3 bases from V and 8 bases from J, with 17 bases in between. In germline, CDR1 is SGHRS, CDR2 YFSETQ. The CDR3 consists of 15 residues. CDR3 protein: CASSWIGVGQEKLFF. CDR3 nucleotides: TGCGCCAGCAGCTGGATAGGGGTTGGACAAGAAAAACTGTTTTTT.

This clone was seen once. The chain uses TRBV6-5 and TRBJ1-1; D unclear. V shed 2 bases and J shed 3 bases, with 13 bases lying between them. This CDR3 spans 15 amino acids. From germline, CDR1 is MNHEY and CDR2 SVGAGI. The CDR3 bases are TGTGCCAGCAGTTACGGTGGAGGGCGGTACACTGAAGCTTTCTTT. It encodes CASSYGGGRYTEAFF.

The chain employs TRBV19 and TRBJ1-2; D call uncertain. V shed 3 bases and J shed 4 bases, with 6 bases lying between them. CDR3 length: 12 residues. Germline CDR1 LNHDA, CDR2 SQIVND (reference sequence). The CDR3 protein is CASSMALYGYTF. For the CDR3, the DNA is TGTGCCAGTAGTATGGCCCTCTATGGCTACACCTTC.

The CDR3 nucleotides read TGTGCCAGCAGACCCAACAGGGACACTGAAGCTTTCTTT. As protein: CASRPNRDTEAFF. V is TRBV12-3 or TRBV12-4 and J is TRBJ1-1; D is perhaps TRBD1 (6 bases). CDR3 length: 13 amino acids. V lost 6 bases to trimming and J lost 3 bases, with 11 bases between them.

This chain uses TRBV24-1 with TRBJ2-5, with 9 bases lining up with TRBD1. CDR3 length: 16 residues. Germline V CDR1 and CDR2: KGHDR, SFDVKD. The V gene end was trimmed by 2 bases and the J gene end by 4 bases; junction bases not matched to a gene: 7. In DNA, the CDR3 is TGTGCCACCAGTGATTCGGGGACAGGGCGGTCAGAGACCCAGTACTTC. Protein product: CATSDSGTGRSETQYF.

The V call is TRBV5-5, the J call TRBJ1-2; weak D call: TRBD1 (5 bases). Germline CDR1 reads SGHKS; CDR2 reads YYEKEE (reference sequence). This CDR3 is 12 amino acids long. Trimming left V 1 base short and J 8 bases short, with 9 bases between. CDR3 sequence reads: CASSLIGAGYTF. The CDR3 DNA reads as TGTGCCAGCAGCTTGATAGGGGCGGGCTACACCTTC. The whole variable domain, remainder taken from reference TRBV5-5 and TRBJ1-2, is DAGVTQSPTHLIKTRGQQVTLRCSPISGHKSVSWYQQVLGQGPQFIFQYYEKEERGRGNFPDRFSARQFPNYSSELNVNALLLGDSALYLCASSLIGAGYTFGSGTRLTVV.

The chain joins TRBV7-2 to TRBJ2-1; 7 nucleotides agree with TRBD1. The CDR3 consists of 18 residues. V was pared by 2 bases and J by 5 bases, with 15 bases of the junction left unmatched. CDR1 and CDR2 (germline): SGHTA, FQGNSA. In DNA form, the CDR3 reads TGTGCCAGCAGCTTACGGTACAGGGGTCTTGTCGGGGACAATGAGCAGTTCTTC. Translated, it gives CASSLRYRGLVGDNEQFF.

The V call is TRBV6-6, the J call TRBJ1-1; D is ambiguous. Germline CDR1 and CDR2: MNHNY and SVGAGI (reference sequence). Trimming stripped 2 bases from V and 3 bases from J, with 10 bases between. The CDR3 spans 14 residues. The DNA of the CDR3 is TGTGCCAGCAGTTACGCGGGCCTCTACACTGAAGCTTTCTTT. As protein: CASSYAGLYTEAFF.

This clone has just a few counts. The chain uses TRBV6-5 and TRBJ2-7, with D perhaps matching TRBD1 (6 bases). Germline values: CDR1 MNHEY, CDR2 SVGAGI. Trimming took 5 bases from V and 3 from J, leaving 11 bases between them. The CDR3 has 13 residues. CDR3 sequence (DNA): TGTGCCAGCAGTCGGGAAGGGGGCTACGAGCAGTACTTC. It is translated as CASSREGGYEQYF.

The chain links TRBV18 to TRBJ2-6; D call uncertain. This CDR3 is 16 amino acids long. Trimming cost V 0 bases and J 0 bases, with 6 bases left between them. Per germline, CDR1 KGHSH and CDR2 LQKENI. The CDR3 loop reads CASSPPRISGANVLTF. In DNA form, the CDR3 reads TGTGCCAGCTCACCACCGAGGATCTCTGGGGCCAACGTCCTGACTTTC.

The chain recombines TRBV6-5 with TRBJ2-5; possibly TRBD2 for D (5 bases). Germline-derived CDR1 and CDR2 are MNHEY and SVGAGI. CDR3 length: 13 amino acids. The ends were cut back, 7 bases at V and 5 bases at J, with 14 bases in the middle. This CDR3 reads CASIRGYGETQYF. The DNA of the CDR3 is TGTGCCAGCATACGGGGTTATGGGGAGACCCAGTACTTC.

This chain connects TRBV2 to TRBJ1-5, with 8 positions matching TRBD1. Germline-derived CDR1 and CDR2 are SNHLY and FYNNEI. V shed 6 bases, J shed 0 bases, and the junction held 7 bases outside the gene matches. The CDR3 extends over 16 amino acids. The CDR3 nucleotides read TGTGCCAGCAGAGAGGGACAGGCCTATAGCAATCAGCCCCAGCATTTT. Its protein is CASREGQAYSNQPQHF.

V is TRBV7-2 and J is TRBJ2-1; D ambiguous. V lost 1 base and J lost 0, with 7 bases in between. Germline CDR1 reads SGHTA; CDR2 reads FQGNSA. The CDR3 extends over 15 amino acids. CDR3 sequence: CASSLDSSSYNEQFF. CDR3 nucleotide sequence: TGTGCCAGCAGCTTAGACTCGAGCTCCTACAATGAGCAGTTCTTC.

This clone was recorded a few times. This sequence joins TRBV6-6 and TRBJ1-3; maybe TRBD1 (6 bases). CDR3 length equals 16 residues. The V and J ends lost 3 bases and 0 bases respectively, with 12 bases between them. From germline, CDR1 is MNHNY and CDR2 SVGAGI (reference sequence). The chain's CDR3 is CASSYTQGDSGNTIYF. Here the CDR3 DNA reads TGTGCCAGCAGTTATACACAGGGAGACTCTGGAAACACCATATATTTT.

The rearrangement links TRBV11-2 to TRBJ1-2; possibly TRBD1 for D (6 bases). The CDR3 contains 14 residues. Germline lookup yields CDR1 SGHAT and CDR2 FQNNGV. Trimming took off 5 bases at V and 4 bases at J, with 14 bases between the two ends. The CDR3 loop reads CASSRGQGSYGYTF. The CDR3 nucleotides read TGTGCCAGCAGCCGAGGGCAGGGGAGCTATGGCTACACCTTC. Drawing the rest from reference TRBV11-2 and TRBJ1-2, the complete variable domain is EAGVAQSPRYKIIEKRQSVAFWCNPISGHATLYWYQQILGQGPKLLIQFQNNGVVDDSQLPKDRFSAERLKGVDSTLKIQPAKLEDSAVYLCASSRGQGSYGYTFGSGTRLTVV.

The chain uses TRBV5-8 and TRBJ1-6, with D uncertain. Germline CDR1 and CDR2: SGHTS and YDEGEE. With 0 bases removed from V and 6 bases from J, the gap between germline ends came to 7 bases. CDR3 length equals 14 residues. The CDR3 DNA sequence: TGTGCCAGCAGCTTGGTCACCAGTAATTCACCCCTCCACTTT. It is translated as CASSLVTSNSPLHF.